This T cell receptor beta chain was profiled in a study of B cell selection in AIRE deficiency. The study, taken as a whole, reports: CDR3s were shorter in shared Treg sequences, reflecting few non-templated nucleotide insertions. Healthy donors alone shared 31.6% of several thousand Treg sequences; patients alone more than 8.5%. About 30.6% of healthy-shared Treg sequences were found among patient Tconv cells.

With regard to this clone: Its cognate antigen is unknown.

Some clones are missing from TCRdb's copy, which holds only in-frame ones; the method was immunoSEQ multiplex PCR. The table has about 26,000 clones, about 90% seen once. Sorted regulatory T cells were CD4-positive, CD25-high and CD127-low or negative. Trimming took 2 bases from V and 7 from J; bases not matched to a gene: 10. CDR1 and CDR2 (germline): MNHEY, SVGAGI. This CDR3 has 16 amino acids. This TCR came from a human donor in good health. The sample consisted of CD4+CD25+ Tregs sorted from PBMCs. This chain links TRBV6-5 with TRBJ1-4; 7 nucleotides match TRBD1. CDR3 amino acids: CASSYRVVQGGEKLFF. The CDR3 bases are TGTGCCAGCAGTTACAGGGTGGTGCAGGGGGGTGAAAAACTGTTTTTT.